This paragraph covers one T cell receptor (beta chain) sequence. Its antigen is still unknown. The sample comes from a study of CXCR3-negative and CXCR3-positive naive CD8 T cells. The study, taken as a whole, reports: For CXCR3-positive naive cells, TRB CDR3s were more hydrophobic than those of CXCR3-negative naive cells. Partial loss of CXCR3 expression followed cryopreservation; most assays used fresh PBMCs.

UMI-labeled 5' RACE yielded the TRB cDNA libraries. TCRdb re-called the 5' RACE reads and gives one entry per CDR3 protein, without DNA. In total, the table holds 100,000 to 150,000 distinct CDR3 sequences. The origin of this receptor is a human donor in good health. Some clones in this sample may be carry-over from other donors' samples. Material: naive CXCR3- CD8+ T cells from blood. Indicated subset: CD45RO-CCR7+CD27+CD95- naive CD8+ T cells lacking CXCR3 (TNR3-).

The CDR3 region is CATIGARRDNYGYTF. The chain joins TRBV24-1 to TRBJ1-2. The CDR3 has 15 residues. Germline-derived CDR1 and CDR2 are KGHDR and SFDVKD.